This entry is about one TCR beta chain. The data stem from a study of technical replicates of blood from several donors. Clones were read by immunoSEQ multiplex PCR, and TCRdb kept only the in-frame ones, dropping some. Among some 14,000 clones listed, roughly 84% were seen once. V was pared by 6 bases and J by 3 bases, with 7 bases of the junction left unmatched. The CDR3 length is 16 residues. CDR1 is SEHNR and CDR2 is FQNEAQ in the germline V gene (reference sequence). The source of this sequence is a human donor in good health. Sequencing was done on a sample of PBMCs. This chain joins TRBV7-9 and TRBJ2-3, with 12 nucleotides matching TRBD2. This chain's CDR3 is CASRSKLAGGTDTQYF. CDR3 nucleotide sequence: TGTGCCAGCAGGAGCAAACTAGCGGGAGGAACAGATACGCAGTATTTT.